These 28 T cell receptor beta chains were sequenced from one sample in a study of shared clonotypes between healthy human individuals. Sequenced by immunoSEQ multiplex PCR; TCRdb stores in-frame clones only, minus some. Among roughly 510,000 clones listed, approximately 79% were seen once. The source material was PBMCs. These receptor sequences come from a woman aged 40 to 50 in good health. Some clones in this sample may be carry-over from other donors' samples.

The chain is built from TRBV15 and TRBJ2-7, with D possibly called TRBD1 or TRBD2 (5 bases each). The CDR3 spans 20 residues. Germline V gives CDR1 LNHNV, CDR2 YYDKDF (reference sequence). The V end lost 4 bases, the J end lost 3 bases, and 31 bases lay between the germline ends. DNA for the CDR3: TGTGCCACCAGCATTAAATCCGTGGTTGGGGTCGTGGGACGGCACTACGAGCAGTACTTC. Protein product: CATSIKSVVGVVGRHYEQYF.

Notes on this clone: The sample contains more than one DNA sequence encoding this CDR3. This chain uses TRBV7-7 with TRBJ2-7; 8 bases agree with TRBD1. The CDR3 is made up of 15 amino acids. The junction had 6 bases not matched to a gene; V was cut back by 2 bases and J by 3 bases. The germline V gene has CDR1 SSHAT and CDR2 FNYEAQ (reference sequence). CDR3 DNA: TGTGCCAGCAGCTTACGGGCAGGGGGCTTCTACGAGCAGTACTTC. It is translated as CASSLRAGGFYEQYF.

The V call is TRBV5-1, the J call TRBJ2-2; perhaps TRBD2 as D (5 bases). Trimming removed 1 base at V and 6 bases at J, with 13 bases between. CDR3 length equals 15 residues. Germline assignment: CDR1 SGHRS and CDR2 YFSETQ. The CDR3 region has the DNA TGCGCCAGCAGCTTGTTGGGTATGAGGGCCGGGGAGCTGTTTTTT. Protein product: CASSLLGMRAGELFF.

This clone was seen a handful of times. The rearrangement links TRBV7-6 to TRBJ2-5; 7 bases line up with TRBD1. This CDR3 comprises 13 residues. After removal of 7 bases from V and 5 bases from J, the junction contained 7 bases not matched to a gene. CDR1 SGHVS and CDR2 FNYEAQ come from the germline V gene. CDR3 nucleotide sequence: TGTGCCAGCACTAGACAGGGTTGGGAGACCCAGTACTTC. This translates into CASTRQGWETQYF.

V usage is TRBV15 and J usage is TRBJ1-1; D not resolved. The germline gives CDR1 LNHNV, CDR2 YYDKDF (reference sequence). The CDR3 length is 14 residues. V gave up 1 base and J gave up 4 bases, with 10 bases separating them. For the CDR3, the DNA is TGTGCCACCAGCAGAGGTTTTGGTTTCACTGAAGCTTTCTTT. The encoded protein is CATSRGFGFTEAFF. Variable domain in full (rest from reference TRBV15 and TRBJ1-1): DAMVIQNPRYQVTQFGKPVTLSCSQTLNHNVMYWYQQKSSQAPKLLFHYYDKDFNNEADTPDNFQSRRPNTSFCFLDIRSPGLGDTAMYLCATSRGFGFTEAFFGQGTRLTVV.

This chain uses TRBV5-4 with TRBJ2-7, with D possibly being TRBD1 or TRBD2 (5 bases each). The germline gives CDR1 SGHNT, CDR2 YYREEE (reference sequence). There are 13 residues in the CDR3. The V and J ends lost 0 bases and 4 bases respectively, with 8 bases between them. CDR3 region: CASSLGGIYEQYF. The CDR3 coding sequence is TGTGCCAGCAGCTTGGGGGGGATATACGAGCAGTACTTC.

This chain links TRBV7-9 with TRBJ2-5; D remains unclear. From germline, CDR1 is SEHNR and CDR2 FQNEAQ (reference sequence). The ends were cut back, 1 base at V and 2 bases at J, with 11 bases in the middle. This CDR3 contains 15 residues. CDR3 in amino acids: CASSLEAPRQETQYF. The CDR3 coding sequence is TGTGCCAGCAGCTTAGAGGCCCCGAGGCAAGAGACCCAGTACTTC.

The V call is TRBV18, the J call TRBJ1-1; TRBD1 is a possible D gene (6 bases). Germline CDR1 and CDR2: KGHSH and LQKENI. The CDR3 has 14 residues. The V end lost 0 bases, the J end lost 9 bases, and 14 bases lay between the germline ends. The chain's CDR3 is CASSPPGRGGQAFF. The CDR3 DNA is TGTGCCAGCTCACCACCGGGCAGGGGTGGCCAAGCTTTCTTT.

This rearrangement joins TRBV7-2 to TRBJ1-5, with TRBD1 matching over 11 bases. The junction had 9 bases not matched to a gene; V was cut back by 8 bases and J by 0 bases. CDR3 length: 17 residues. CDR1 is SGHTA, CDR2 FQGNSA, per germline. The CDR3 DNA follows: TGTGCCAGCTCCTTGGGACAGGGGGTCCATAGCAATCAGCCCCAGCATTTT. Protein sequence: CASSLGQGVHSNQPQHF.

This chain connects TRBV25-1 to TRBJ2-5; TRBD2 matches at 12 bases. After removal of 3 bases from V and 5 bases from J, the junction contained 7 bases not matched to a gene. CDR3 length: 16 amino acids. Germline values: CDR1 MGHDK, CDR2 SYGVNS. CDR3 residues: CASSDLLAGGLETQYF. In DNA, the CDR3 is TGTGCCAGCAGTGACCTTCTAGCGGGAGGGCTGGAGACCCAGTACTTC.

This chain joins TRBV11-2 and TRBJ2-3, with D possibly being TRBD2 (6 bases). The CDR3 consists of 17 residues. CDR1 is SGHAT and CDR2 is FQNNGV in the germline V gene. The V and J ends lost 3 bases and 2 bases respectively, with 18 bases between them. DNA of the CDR3: TGTGCCAGCAGCTTTCAATGGAGCGGAGGGCCCACAGATACGCAGTATTTT. The encoded protein is CASSFQWSGGPTDTQYF.

This clone has a handful of counts. This chain connects TRBV9 to TRBJ2-5, with a weak D call TRBD1 (5 bases). The germline V gene encodes CDR1 SGDLS and CDR2 YYNGEE. The length of the CDR3 is 15 residues. The V and J ends lost 0 bases and 5 bases respectively, with 14 bases between them. As DNA, the CDR3 is TGTGCCAGCAGCGTAGCTATGACAGTGGAGGAGACCCAGTACTTC. It yields the protein CASSVAMTVEETQYF.

The chain recombines TRBV5-1 with TRBJ2-3, with 8 bases that match TRBD2. V shed 8 bases, J shed 2 bases, and the junction held 7 bases outside the gene matches. Germline CDR1 reads SGHRS; CDR2 reads YFSETQ. This CDR3 is 14 amino acids long. CDR3 sequence reads: CASTSGSVTDTQYF. DNA for the CDR3: TGCGCCAGTACCAGCGGGAGTGTCACAGATACGCAGTATTTT.

The chain joins TRBV7-9 to TRBJ1-1; 9 bases align to TRBD1. V shed 1 base, J shed 11 bases, and the junction held 2 bases outside the gene matches. The CDR3 has 12 amino acids. From germline, CDR1 is SEHNR and CDR2 FQNEAQ (reference sequence). CDR3 amino acids: CASSLVGTGAFF. The CDR3 bases are TGTGCCAGCAGCTTAGTGGGGACAGGGGCTTTCTTT.

This clone was detected ten times or more. The rearrangement uses TRBV19 and TRBJ2-6; D gene unclear. Germline CDR1 LNHDA, CDR2 SQIVND (reference sequence). The CDR3 sequence is 14 residues long. Trimming took 4 bases from V and 4 from J, leaving 8 bases between them. CDR3 protein: CASSKGSGANVLTF. CDR3 in DNA: TGTGCCAGTAGTAAGGGTTCGGGGGCCAACGTCCTGACTTTC.

On this clone itself: A read error likely explains this, since a far larger clone differs by one base. The chain joins TRBV6-5 to TRBJ2-7; 8 nucleotides line up with TRBD2. The CDR3 is made up of 14 amino acids. Germline-derived CDR1 and CDR2 are MNHEY and SVGAGI. CDR3: CDSSRSSGSWEQYF. In DNA, the CDR3 is TGTGACAGCAGCCGGAGCAGCGGGAGTTGGGAGCAGTACTTC.

The rearrangement links TRBV15 to TRBJ2-3; D might be TRBD1 (5 bases). This CDR3 region has 13 residues. CDR1 LNHNV and CDR2 YYDKDF come from the germline V gene (reference sequence). V lost 9 bases, J lost 2 bases, and 12 bases lay in between. CDR3: CATGAVTTDTQYF. The CDR3 DNA is TGTGCCACAGGGGCAGTTACCACAGATACGCAGTATTTT.

Notes on this clone: A clone one base away is much larger, so this may be a read error. The chain has TRBV10-3 and TRBJ1-4; D unclear. The germline V gene encodes CDR1 ENHRY and CDR2 SYGVKD. The CDR3 consists of 14 residues. As DNA, the CDR3 is TGTGCCATCAGTGAGTCGACTCTGGCCGAAAGACTGTTTTTT. Translation gives CAISESTLAERLFF.

The CDR3 loop reads CASSRKGLAGGIGDTQYF. Written as DNA, the CDR3 is TGCGCCAGCAGCCGTAAGGGACTAGCGGGAGGTATAGGAGATACGCAGTATTTT. The chain joins TRBV5-1 to TRBJ2-3; 15 bases are a match to TRBD2. Germline CDR1 and CDR2: SGHRS and YFSETQ. This CDR3 region has 18 residues. The V gene end was trimmed by 4 bases and the J gene end by 5 bases; junction bases not matched to a gene: 11.

The chain combines TRBV5-1 with TRBJ1-1; tentative D call: TRBD1 (5 bases). Deletions cut 6 bases from V and 2 bases from J, with 14 bases between. The CDR3 totals 14 residues. The germline gives CDR1 SGHRS, CDR2 YFSETQ. CDR3 sequence reads: CASTSRVGNTEAFF. DNA of the CDR3: TGCGCCAGCACCTCCAGGGTAGGAAACACTGAAGCTTTCTTT.

Points on this clone: The sample holds other DNA sequences that translate to the same CDR3. The chain uses TRBV27 and TRBJ2-5, with D hard to call. This CDR3 comprises 14 residues. V shed 0 bases and J shed 2 bases, with 7 bases lying between them. The germline gives CDR1 MNHEY, CDR2 SMNVEV (reference sequence). CDR3 bases: TGTGCCAGCAGTTTATCGCGCGGACAAGAGACCCAGTACTTC. This gives the protein CASSLSRGQETQYF.

This chain connects TRBV4-3 to TRBJ1-2; D perhaps matches TRBD1 (5 bases). V was cut by 0 bases and J by 2 bases, with 7 bases left in between. This CDR3 has 14 amino acids. Germline CDR1 LGHNA, CDR2 YSLEER. The CDR3 coding sequence is TGCGCCAGCAGCCAAGATGCAGGGAACTATGGCTACACCTTC. Amino acid sequence: CASSQDAGNYGYTF.

This sequence joins TRBV11-2 and TRBJ2-3; a weak D match, TRBD2 (6 bases). Germline CDR1 is SGHAT and CDR2 is FQNNGV. Trimming took 5 bases from V and 4 from J, leaving 25 bases between them. The CDR3 has 18 residues. CDR3 loop: CASSPSLGSGLGADTQYF. The CDR3 nucleotides are TGTGCCAGCAGCCCCTCTCTGGGTAGCGGCCTAGGGGCAGATACGCAGTATTTT.

This clone has only one observation. The rearrangement joins TRBV7-2 to TRBJ1-2; D remains unclear. CDR1 is SGHTA, CDR2 FQGNSA, per germline. Between the trimmed V and J ends, which lost 6 bases and 6 bases, there was a span of 14 bases. The CDR3 is made up of 13 amino acids. In DNA form, the CDR3 reads TGTGCCAGCAGTTTCTACCCCATAGATGGCTACACCTTC. Translation: CASSFYPIDGYTF.

The chain joins TRBV18 to TRBJ2-7, with 7 bases matching TRBD1. After removal of 5 bases from V and 7 bases from J, the junction contained 8 bases not matched to a gene. Germline CDR1 reads KGHSH; CDR2 reads LQKENI. The CDR3 length is 13 residues. The CDR3 bases are TGTGCCAGCTCAGTCGGACAGGAAAGAGAGCAGTACTTC. This encodes CASSVGQEREQYF.

The J gene is TRBJ2-7, the V gene TRBV15; either TRBD1 or TRBD2 may fit D (5 bases each). Between the trimmed V and J ends, which lost 5 bases and 3 bases, there was a span of 14 bases. This CDR3 comprises 14 residues. Germline CDR1 is LNHNV and CDR2 is YYDKDF (reference sequence). CDR3 residues: CATSGRDGNYEQYF. CDR3 in DNA: TGTGCCACCAGCGGCCGGGACGGTAACTACGAGCAGTACTTC.

The rearrangement uses TRBV19 and TRBJ2-7, with 9 bases lining up with TRBD2. Germline CDR1 LNHDA, CDR2 SQIVND (reference sequence). The trim removed 5 bases at V and 0 bases at J, leaving 17 bases unmatched. The CDR3 contains 19 residues. This chain's CDR3 is CASSARTSASGGSSYEQYF. CDR3 DNA sequence: TGTGCCAGTAGTGCCCGGACTAGCGCCAGCGGGGGAAGCTCCTACGAGCAGTACTTC.

This chain links TRBV19 with TRBJ1-5; D remains ambiguous. Germline CDR1 and CDR2: LNHDA and SQIVND (reference sequence). CDR3 size: 16 residues. Trimming took off 7 bases at V and 0 bases at J, with 16 bases between the two ends. CDR3 residues: CASTSPIGGSNQPQHF. CDR3 bases: TGTGCCAGTACCTCTCCTATCGGCGGTAGCAATCAGCCCCAGCATTTT.